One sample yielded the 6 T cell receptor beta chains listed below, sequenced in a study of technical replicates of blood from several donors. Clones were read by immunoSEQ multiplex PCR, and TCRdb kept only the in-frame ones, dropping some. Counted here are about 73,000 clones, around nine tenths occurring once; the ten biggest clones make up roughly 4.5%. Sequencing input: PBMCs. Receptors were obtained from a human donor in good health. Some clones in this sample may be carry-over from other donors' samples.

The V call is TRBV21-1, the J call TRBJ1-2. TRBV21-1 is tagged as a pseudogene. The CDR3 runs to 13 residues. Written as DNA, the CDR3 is TGTGCCAGCAGAGGAGCGGGACACGCGGGCTACACCTTC. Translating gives CASRGAGHAGYTF.

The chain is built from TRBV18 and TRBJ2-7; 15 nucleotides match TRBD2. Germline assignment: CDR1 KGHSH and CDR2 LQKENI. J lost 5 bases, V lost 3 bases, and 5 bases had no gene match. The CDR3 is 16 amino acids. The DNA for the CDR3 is TGTGCCAGCTCACCCAGGACTAGCGGGGGGGCTGACGAGCAGTACTTC. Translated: CASSPRTSGGADEQYF.

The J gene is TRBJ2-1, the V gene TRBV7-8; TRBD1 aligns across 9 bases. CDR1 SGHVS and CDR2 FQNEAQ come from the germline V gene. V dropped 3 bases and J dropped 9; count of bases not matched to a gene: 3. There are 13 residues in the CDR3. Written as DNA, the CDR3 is TGTGCCAGCAGCTTTCCGGGACAGGGTGAGCAGTTCTTC. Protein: CASSFPGQGEQFF.

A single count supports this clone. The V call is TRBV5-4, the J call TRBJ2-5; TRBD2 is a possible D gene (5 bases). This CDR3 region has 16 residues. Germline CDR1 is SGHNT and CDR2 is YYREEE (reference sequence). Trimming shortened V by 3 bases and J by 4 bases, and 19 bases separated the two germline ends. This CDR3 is CASSSKVPGVGETQYF. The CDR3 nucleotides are TGTGCCAGCAGCTCTAAAGTCCCCGGGGTAGGAGAGACCCAGTACTTC.

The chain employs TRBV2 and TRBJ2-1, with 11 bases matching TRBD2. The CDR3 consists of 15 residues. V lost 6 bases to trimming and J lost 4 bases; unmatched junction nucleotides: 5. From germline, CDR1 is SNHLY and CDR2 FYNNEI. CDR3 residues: CASRETSGVYNEQFF. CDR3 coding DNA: TGTGCCAGCAGGGAGACTAGCGGGGTTTACAATGAGCAGTTCTTC.

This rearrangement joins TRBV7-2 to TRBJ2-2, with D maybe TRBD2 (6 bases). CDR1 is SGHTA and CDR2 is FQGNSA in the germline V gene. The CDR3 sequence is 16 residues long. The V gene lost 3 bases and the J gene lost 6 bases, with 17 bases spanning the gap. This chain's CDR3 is CASSFSVLASPGELFF. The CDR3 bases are TGTGCCAGCAGCTTCTCCGTACTAGCCTCTCCCGGGGAGCTGTTTTTT.